One and the same sample provided the 17 T cell receptor beta chains below, sequenced in a study of blood T cell repertoires in COVID-19. Using immunoSEQ multiplex PCR, the repertoire was profiled, and TCRdb retains in-frame clones only, with some absent. The table has about 39,000 clones, around 83% seen once. Sequencing was done on a sample of peripheral blood. Source of these receptors: a man in his 70s with acute or convalescent COVID-19.

The rearrangement uses TRBV19 and TRBJ1-5; D might be TRBD1 (6 bases). Per germline, CDR1 LNHDA and CDR2 SQIVND (reference sequence). V lost 4 bases to trimming and J lost 3 bases, with 16 bases between them. The CDR3 has 16 residues. Here the CDR3 reads CASSTTGNGVNQPQHF. CDR3 in DNA: TGTGCCAGTAGTACTACAGGGAATGGTGTCAATCAGCCCCAGCATTTT.

The chain links TRBV3-1 (or the pseudogene TRBV3-2) to TRBJ2-1, with 8 bases that match TRBD2. The CDR3 has 15 amino acids. V gave up 0 bases and J gave up 9 bases; unmatched junction bases: 7. Germline-derived CDR1 and CDR2 are LGHDT and YNNKEL (reference sequence). DNA for the CDR3: TGTGCCAGCAGCCAAGAAAGAGCGGGGGCGGGTGAGCAGTTCTTC. This sequence encodes CASSQERAGAGEQFF.

V usage is TRBV30 and J usage is TRBJ1-3; 7 bases align to TRBD1. The trim removed 4 bases at V and 4 bases at J, leaving 7 bases unmatched. CDR1 and CDR2 from the germline V gene are GTSNPN and SVGIG (reference sequence). The CDR3 covers 14 residues. CDR3 loop: CAWTDRARGNTIYF. The CDR3 DNA sequence: TGTGCCTGGACCGACAGGGCAAGGGGAAACACCATATATTTT.

The CDR3 DNA reads as TGTGCCAGCAGCTTGGGGACATCTAATGAAAAACTGTTTTTT. Residues: CASSLGTSNEKLFF. The chain recombines TRBV11-2 with TRBJ1-4; the D gene is possibly TRBD1 (6 bases). Trimming shortened V by 3 bases and J by 3 bases, and 8 bases separated the two germline ends. The CDR3 runs to 14 residues. Germline V CDR1 and CDR2: SGHAT, FQNNGV. The entire variable domain, with the rest obtained from reference TRBV11-2 and TRBJ1-4, is as follows: EAGVAQSPRYKIIEKRQSVAFWCNPISGHATLYWYQQILGQGPKLLIQFQNNGVVDDSQLPKDRFSAERLKGVDSTLKIQPAKLEDSAVYLCASSLGTSNEKLFFGSGTQLSVL.

V and J are TRBV3-1 (or the pseudogene TRBV3-2) and TRBJ1-1; 10 bases are shared with TRBD1. Germline assignment: CDR1 LGHDT and CDR2 YNNKEL (reference sequence). The CDR3 totals 14 residues. V lost 6 bases to trimming and J lost 5 bases; unmatched junction nucleotides: 6. CDR3 coding DNA: TGTGCCAGCAGTTATGGACAGGGGGGGACTGAAGCTTTCTTT. Protein: CASSYGQGGTEAFF.

The chain employs TRBV11-2 and TRBJ2-5; 8 positions match TRBD1. Trimming at V came to 2 bases and at J to 3 bases, leaving 5 bases not matched to a gene. CDR3 length: 15 residues. Germline V gene sequence: CDR1 SGHAT, CDR2 FQNNGV. The chain's CDR3 is CASSLNAGGKETQYF. The CDR3 nucleotides are TGTGCCAGCAGCTTAAACGCAGGGGGCAAAGAGACCCAGTACTTC.

This clone was observed a single time. This chain connects TRBV19 to TRBJ1-5; D not certain. From germline, CDR1 is LNHDA and CDR2 SQIVND (reference sequence). The CDR3 runs 15 residues. Trimming took off 2 bases at V and 4 bases at J, with 12 bases between the two ends. The CDR3 sequence is CASSIYVEGNQPQHF. The CDR3, as DNA: TGTGCCAGTAGTATATACGTCGAGGGAAATCAGCCCCAGCATTTT. Variable domain in full (rest from reference TRBV19 and TRBJ1-5): DGGITQSPKYLFRKEGQNVTLSCEQNLNHDAMYWYRQDPGQGLRLIYYSQIVNDFQKGDIAEGYSVSREKKESFPLTVTSAQKNPTAFYLCASSIYVEGNQPQHFGDGTRLSIL.

V and J are TRBV3-1 (or the pseudogene TRBV3-2) and TRBJ1-1; weak D call: TRBD1 (5 bases). Germline assignment: CDR1 LGHDT and CDR2 YNNKEL (reference sequence). This CDR3 contains 14 residues. Trimming shortened V by 3 bases and J by 4 bases, and 12 bases separated the two germline ends. The CDR3 loop reads CASSQKGFSTEAFF. The CDR3 nucleotides read TGTGCCAGCAGCCAGAAGGGGTTTAGCACTGAAGCTTTCTTT.

This clone was recorded once. The genes are TRBV28 and TRBJ1-1; TRBD1 is a possible D gene (5 bases). Germline values: CDR1 MDHEN, CDR2 SYDVKM. The CDR3 spans 11 residues. V lost 5 bases and J lost 11, with 12 bases in between. The CDR3 DNA sequence: TGTGCCAGCAGTGACCGGACAAGCGCTTTCTTT. Amino acid sequence: CASSDRTSAFF.

This clone was counted a single time. Other DNA sequences within the sample encode an identical CDR3. The chain joins TRBV19 to TRBJ1-5; 9 bases agree with TRBD1. V was pared by 6 bases and J by 5 bases, with 2 bases of the junction left unmatched. CDR3 size: 13 residues. Germline V gives CDR1 LNHDA, CDR2 SQIVND (reference sequence). The CDR3 reads CASSRDRDQPQHF. The CDR3, as DNA: TGTGCCAGTAGCAGGGACAGGGATCAGCCCCAGCATTTT.

The chain employs TRBV19 and TRBJ1-2; 7 bases fit TRBD1. The ends lost 4 bases at V and 7 bases at J; junction bases unmatched: 3. Germline lookup yields CDR1 LNHDA and CDR2 SQIVND (reference sequence). The CDR3 runs to 12 residues. CDR3 loop: CASSTRQGGYTF. The CDR3 region has the DNA TGTGCCAGTAGTACCCGACAGGGTGGCTACACCTTC.

The genes are TRBV7-8 and TRBJ1-6; no reliable D call. CDR3 length equals 13 residues. Germline V lookup: CDR1 SGHVS, CDR2 FQNEAQ. V shed 2 bases and J shed 6 bases, with 5 bases lying between them. CDR3 bases: TGTGCCAGCAGCTTACAGTCTAATTCACCCCTCCACTTT. It specifies CASSLQSNSPLHF.

For the CDR3, the DNA is TGTGCCAGCAGCTTACTGCTAGGGGACACTGAAGCTTTCTTT. Its protein product is CASSLLLGDTEAFF. This sequence joins TRBV7-9 and TRBJ1-1; D is possibly TRBD1 (5 bases). V gave up 2 bases and J gave up 3 bases, with 10 bases separating them. The CDR3 has 14 amino acids. Germline V gives CDR1 SEHNR, CDR2 FQNEAQ (reference sequence).

This chain connects TRBV24-1 to TRBJ1-1, with 8 bases identical to TRBD1. Trimming at V came to 4 bases and at J to 3 bases, leaving 9 bases not matched to a gene. The V gene's germline CDR1 is KGHDR and CDR2 SFDVKD. The CDR3 contains 16 residues. The CDR3 DNA reads as TGTGCCACCAGTGACCCAGGGGGCGGGCGGTACACTGAAGCTTTCTTT. Translating gives CATSDPGGGRYTEAFF.

The V call is TRBV7-2, the J call TRBJ2-3; 12 nucleotides match TRBD2. There are 16 residues in the CDR3. J gave up 0 bases and V 5 bases, and 3 bases lay outside the gene matches. CDR1 SGHTA and CDR2 FQGNSA come from the germline V gene. The CDR3 reads CASSPLAGGSTDTQYF. In DNA form, the CDR3 reads TGTGCCAGCAGCCCACTAGCGGGGGGAAGCACAGATACGCAGTATTTT.

The chain has TRBV28 and TRBJ2-3, with 7 nucleotides matching TRBD2. J lost 7 bases, V lost 7 bases, and 11 bases had no gene match. The CDR3 is 14 residues long. Germline loops: CDR1 MDHEN, CDR2 SYDVKM. CDR3 loop: CASTSGTTSHTQYF. CDR3 sequence (DNA): TGTGCCAGCACCTCTGGGACTACCTCTCATACGCAGTATTTT.

A note on this clone: Other DNA sequences in this sample translate to the same CDR3. The chain recombines TRBV19 with TRBJ1-5, with TRBD1 matching over 7 bases. Germline CDR1 reads LNHDA; CDR2 reads SQIVND (reference sequence). The length of the CDR3 is 13 residues. The J segment lost 5 bases and the V segment lost 11 bases, leaving 9 bases of the junction unmatched. CDR3 sequence reads: CASSRDRDQPQHF. The CDR3 nucleotides read TGTGCCTCAAGCCGGGACAGAGATCAGCCCCAGCATTTT. The full variable domain, its missing parts supplied by reference TRBV19 and TRBJ1-5, is DGGITQSPKYLFRKEGQNVTLSCEQNLNHDAMYWYRQDPGQGLRLIYYSQIVNDFQKGDIAEGYSVSREKKESFPLTVTSAQKNPTAFYLCASSRDRDQPQHFGDGTRLSIL.